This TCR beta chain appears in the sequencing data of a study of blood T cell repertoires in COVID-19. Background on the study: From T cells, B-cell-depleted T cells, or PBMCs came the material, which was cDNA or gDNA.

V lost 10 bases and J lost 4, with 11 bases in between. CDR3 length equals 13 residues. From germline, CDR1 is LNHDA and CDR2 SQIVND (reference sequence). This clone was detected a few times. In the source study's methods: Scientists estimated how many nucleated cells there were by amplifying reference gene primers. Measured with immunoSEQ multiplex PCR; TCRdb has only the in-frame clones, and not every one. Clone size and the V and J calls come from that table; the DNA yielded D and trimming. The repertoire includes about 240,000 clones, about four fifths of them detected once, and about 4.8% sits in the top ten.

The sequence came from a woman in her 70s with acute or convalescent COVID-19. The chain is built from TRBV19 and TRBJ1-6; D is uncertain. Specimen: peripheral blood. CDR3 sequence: CATKGVYNSPLHF. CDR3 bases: TGTGCCACCAAAGGAGTGTATAATTCACCCCTCCACTTT. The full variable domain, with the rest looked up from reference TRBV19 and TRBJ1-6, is DGGITQSPKYLFRKEGQNVTLSCEQNLNHDAMYWYRQDPGQGLRLIYYSQIVNDFQKGDIAEGYSVSREKKESFPLTVTSAQKNPTAFYLCATKGVYNSPLHFGNGTRLTVT.